Following are 8 T cell receptor beta chains from one sample sequenced in a study of T-cell memory formation after mild COVID-19. TCRdb re-analysed the 5' RACE reads in MiXCR, keeping a single row per CDR3 protein. The sample records around 340,000 distinct CDR3 sequences, 15% to 20% being singletons. Sequencing used PBMCs or a T cell subset sorted from them (not recorded which). These receptors were taken from a man aged 18-30 years who had mild COVID-19 (a few samples of this study predate the infection). Cell type and time point are not known.

V gene TRBV7-2 combines with J gene TRBJ1-4, with a tentative D call TRBD1 (6 bases). The CDR3 runs 14 residues. With 5 bases removed from V and 7 bases from J, the gap between germline ends came to 14 bases. Germline V gives CDR1 SGHTA, CDR2 FQGNSA. CDR3 DNA sequence: TGTGCCAGCAGCAGGGGGGGCCAGGGTGAAAAACTGTTTTTT. Encoded protein: CASSRGGQGEKLFF.

CDR3 region: CASSLLNVYNEQFF. The CDR3 nucleotides are TGCGCCAGCAGCTTGCTTAATGTCTACAATGAGCAGTTCTTC. The V gene is TRBV5-1, the J gene TRBJ2-1; unclear D gene. Trimming removed 1 base from V and 3 bases from J, with 8 bases in between. Germline CDR1 SGHRS, CDR2 YFSETQ. There are 14 residues in the CDR3. Combining the CDR3 with reference TRBV5-1 and TRBJ2-1 gives the whole variable domain KAGVTQTPRYLIKTRGQQVTLSCSPISGHRSVSWYQQTPGQGLQFLFEYFSETQRNKGNFPGRFSGRQFSNSRSEMNVSTLELGDSALYLCASSLLNVYNEQFFGPGTRLTVL.

The sample holds many counts of this clonotype. V gene TRBV5-1 combines with J gene TRBJ2-3; the D call may be TRBD1 or TRBD2 (6 bases each). Germline CDR1 SGHRS, CDR2 YFSETQ. This CDR3 comprises 15 residues. V was clipped by 4 bases and J by 0 bases, with 12 bases between them. In nucleotides, the CDR3 is TGCGCCAGCAGCCCGTGGGGGGCCAGCACAGATACGCAGTATTTT. Translating gives CASSPWGASTDTQYF.

The chain is built from TRBV20-1 and TRBJ1-4, with 7 bases lining up with TRBD1. Germline CDR1 is DFQATT and CDR2 is SNEGSKA (reference sequence). This CDR3 spans 17 amino acids. V dropped 6 bases and J dropped 1; count of bases not matched to a gene: 14. CDR3 protein: CSARRGGARGTNEKLFF. The CDR3 region has the DNA TGCAGTGCCCGAAGAGGGGGCGCTCGGGGAACTAATGAAAAACTGTTTTTT.

The gene calls are TRBV5-6 and TRBJ1-2, with D perhaps matching TRBD1 (5 bases). In germline, CDR1 is SGHDT, CDR2 YYEEEE. The CDR3 consists of 13 residues. Trimming removed 2 bases from V and 3 bases from J, with 8 bases in between. The CDR3 region has the DNA TGTGCCAGCAGCTTCCTAGGGGACTATGGCTACACCTTC. Translated: CASSFLGDYGYTF.

This clonotype was picked up a small number of times. The chain combines TRBV11-2 with TRBJ2-5, with D perhaps TRBD1 (6 bases). From germline, CDR1 is SGHAT and CDR2 FQNNGV. CDR3 length: 14 residues. Trimming took off 5 bases at V and 2 bases at J, with 12 bases between the two ends. The CDR3 loop reads CASSQGLPQETQYF. CDR3 coding DNA: TGTGCCAGCAGCCAGGGGCTGCCACAAGAGACCCAGTACTTC.

This CDR3 reads CASSLGMRTEAFF. CDR3 DNA: TGCGCCAGCAGCTTGGGGATGAGAACTGAAGCTTTCTTT. The chain has TRBV5-1 and TRBJ1-1; D unclear. CDR1 and CDR2 (germline): SGHRS, YFSETQ. The V end lost 0 bases, the J end lost 5 bases, and 8 bases lay between the germline ends. This CDR3 contains 13 residues.

The V call is TRBV5-1, the J call TRBJ1-3, with 9 bases fitting TRBD1. With V trimmed by 2 bases and J by 4 bases, 13 bases remained unmatched. This CDR3 contains 18 residues. Germline V gene data show CDR1 as SGHRS and CDR2 as YFSETQ. The CDR3 region has the DNA TGCGCCAGCAGCTTCTGGGACAGGGCGTCTGGAAACGGAAACACCATATATTTT. It specifies CASSFWDRASGNGNTIYF.